Listed below are T cell receptor beta chains from one sample, sequenced in a study of CD8+ T cells in alopecia areata. Sequencing was performed with immunoSEQ multiplex PCR; in TCRdb, only in-frame clones are kept and a portion is missing. The sample contains around 97,000 clones, under 90% of which appear only once. Sequenced material: CD8+ T cells sorted from blood, taken at approximately week 30, from a patient treated with tofacitinib. Source of these receptors: a human donor with alopecia areata. CDR3s include the opening cysteine and the closing phenylalanine or tryptophan. A D gene is named only where the DNA matches it firmly. Expanded clones are given a class, and other clones once, few, many or no size at all.

D,V,size,J,CDR3,DNA
TRBD1,TRBV5-1,-,TRBJ2-7,CASRMDRPPSYEQYF,TGCGCCAGCAGGATGGACAGGCCACCTTCCTACGAGCAGTACTTC
TRBD2,TRBV4-1,-,TRBJ2-7,CASSQGGGREQYF,TGCGCCAGCAGCCAAGGGGGAGGGCGCGAGCAGTACTTC
-,TRBV13,-,TRBJ2-1,CASSLKGVSYNEQFF,TGTGCCAGCAGCTTGAAGGGGGTGTCCTACAATGAGCAGTTCTTC
-,TRBV5-1,-,TRBJ2-2,CASSLDIPNTGELFF,TGCGCCAGCAGCCTCGACATTCCGAACACCGGGGAGCTGTTTTTT
-,TRBV5-1,-,TRBJ2-3,CASSPVGTEDTDTQYF,TGCGCCAGCAGCCCGGTGGGGACTGAGGACACAGATACGCAGTATTTT
TRBD1,TRBV29-1,-,TRBJ2-7,CSVEDLQTGSPPYEQYF,TGCAGCGTTGAAGATTTACAGACAGGGAGTCCTCCCTACGAGCAGTACTTC
-,TRBV29-1,-,TRBJ2-1,CSSGPLGYHEQFF,TGCAGCTCCGGACCTCTCGGGTACCATGAGCAGTTCTTC
-,TRBV14,-,TRBJ1-1,CASSHLDKDYTEAFF,TGTGCCAGCAGCCACCTGGACAAGGATTACACTGAAGCTTTCTTT
-,TRBV5-8,-,TRBJ1-5,CASSLLQGGNQPQHF,TGTGCCAGCAGCTTGCTCCAGGGTGGCAATCAGCCCCAGCATTTT
-,TRBV27,few,TRBJ2-1,CASSDTANNEQFF,TGTGCCAGCAGTGACACGGCTAACAATGAGCAGTTCTTC
-,TRBV5-1,-,TRBJ2-1,CASSLAGPPDEQFF,TGCGCCAGCAGCTTGGCCGGCCCCCCGGATGAGCAGTTCTTC
-,TRBV9,once,TRBJ1-1,CASSVGRMNTEAFF,TGTGCCAGCAGCGTAGGCAGAATGAACACTGAAGCTTTCTTT
TRBD2,TRBV9,few,TRBJ2-1,CASSELAERYNEQFF,TGTGCCAGCAGCGAACTAGCGGAGCGGTACAATGAGCAGTTCTTC
TRBD1,TRBV6-6,-,TRBJ1-2,CASSYSPGGRYGYTF,TGTGCCAGCAGTTACTCACCAGGGGGACGCTATGGCTACACCTTC
TRBD2,TRBV30,-,TRBJ2-1,CAWSVALAANEQFF,TGTGCCTGGAGTGTAGCCCTAGCGGCCAATGAGCAGTTCTTC
-,TRBV27,-,TRBJ2-7,CASGRGIYEQYF,TGTGCCAGCGGCCGGGGAATCTACGAGCAGTACTTC
TRBD1,TRBV4-2,-,TRBJ2-7,CASSQDTGGWYEQYF,TGTGCCAGCAGCCAAGATACAGGGGGTTGGTACGAGCAGTACTTC
TRBD2,TRBV5-1,-,TRBJ2-1,CASSGLAGGIDEQFF,TGCGCCAGCAGCGGACTAGCGGGAGGTATAGATGAGCAGTTCTTC
-,TRBV27,-,TRBJ1-1,CASNRGGPNTEAFF,TGTGCCAGCAACCGGGGGGGACCGAACACTGAAGCTTTCTTT
TRBD2,TRBV7-9,-,TRBJ2-1,CASSLYFSGLAVYNEQFF,TGTGCCAGCAGCTTATACTTCTCGGGACTAGCGGTCTACAATGAGCAGTTCTTC
-,TRBV25-1,-,TRBJ2-1,CASSGNPRSYNEQFF,TGTGCCAGCAGTGGAAACCCGAGGTCCTACAATGAGCAGTTCTTC
-,TRBV18,-,TRBJ1-2,CASSPGAVPLYGYTF,TGTGCCAGCTCACCAGGGGCAGTTCCGCTCTATGGCTACACCTTC
-,TRBV7-9,-,TRBJ2-7,CASSLSLYEQYF,TGTGCCAGCAGCTTATCCTTATACGAGCAGTACTTC
-,TRBV6-6,-,TRBJ1-5,CASSTTGRGNQPQHF,TGTGCCAGCAGTACCACAGGGAGGGGGAATCAGCCCCAGCATTTT
-,TRBV7-6,-,TRBJ2-3,CASSPPGTASTDTQYF,TGTGCCAGCAGCCCCCCCGGGACGGCAAGCACAGATACGCAGTATTTT
TRBD2,TRBV4-2,-,TRBJ2-7,CASSHGGSSEQYF,TGTGCCAGCAGCCACGGCGGGAGTAGCGAGCAGTACTTC
TRBD2,TRBV30,once,TRBJ2-4,CAWRGTSGRRANAKNIQYF,TGTGCCTGGAGGGGGACTAGCGGGAGAAGGGCCAATGCCAAAAACATTCAGTACTTC
-,TRBV10-3,once,TRBJ1-1,CAISYRDLHTEAFF,TGTGCCATCAGTTACAGGGACCTGCACACTGAAGCTTTCTTT
TRBD1,TRBV10-2,-,TRBJ2-1,CASSERDRANEQFF,TGCGCCAGCAGTGAGAGGGACAGGGCGAATGAGCAGTTCTTC
TRBD1,TRBV13,medium-sized,TRBJ2-1,CASSRTGANYNEQFF,TGTGCCAGCAGCCGCACAGGGGCTAACTACAATGAGCAGTTCTTC
-,TRBV4-1,-,TRBJ2-1,CASSQEFQSNEQFF,TGCGCCAGCAGCCAAGAGTTCCAGAGCAATGAGCAGTTCTTC
-,TRBV5-1,few,TRBJ2-7,CASSLGGVDEQYF,TGCGCCAGCAGCCTCGGCGGCGTTGACGAGCAGTACTTC
-,TRBV21-1,-,TRBJ2-1,CASSFCPGRYNEQFF,TGTGCCAGCAGTTTCTGTCCCGGGAGGTACAATGAGCAGTTCTTC
-,TRBV7-9,-,TRBJ1-2,CASSPRQNNYGYTF,TGTGCCAGCAGCCCACGACAGAATAACTATGGCTACACCTTC
TRBD1,TRBV7-9,-,TRBJ1-4,CASSSDTGTGPSGSEKLFF,TGTGCCAGCAGCTCAGACACCGGGACAGGACCCTCCGGGAGTGAAAAACTGTTTTTT
-,TRBV7-9,-,TRBJ2-2,CASSLPTGRPGELFF,TGTGCCAGCAGCTTACCCACAGGGCGGCCCGGGGAGCTGTTTTTT
-,TRBV9,-,TRBJ2-3,CASSGGLGGDTQYF,TGTGCCAGCAGCGGTGGACTGGGCGGAGATACGCAGTATTTT
-,TRBV6-6,-,TRBJ1-2,CASSFTMTPDYGYTF,TGTGCCAGCAGTTTCACCATGACCCCTGACTATGGCTACACCTTC
TRBD1,TRBV27,once,TRBJ2-1,CASSLGTGLLGNEQFF,TGTGCCAGCAGTTTAGGGACAGGGTTGTTGGGTAATGAGCAGTTCTTC
TRBD1,TRBV4-1,-,TRBJ2-5,CASSRQGQETQYF,TGCGCCAGCAGCCGACAGGGCCAAGAGACCCAGTACTTC
-,TRBV29-1,-,TRBJ2-1,CSVRGTELYNEQFF,TGCAGCGTTCGCGGGACAGAGCTCTACAATGAGCAGTTCTTC
-,TRBV27,once,TRBJ1-1,CASLRRRDQNTEAFF,TGTGCCAGCTTGAGACGACGGGACCAGAACACTGAAGCTTTCTTT
-,TRBV25-1,-,TRBJ2-3,CASSDPTGTDTQYF,TGTGCCAGCAGTGATCCGACAGGCACAGATACGCAGTATTTT
-,TRBV7-2,few,TRBJ1-6,CASSVSQGGNSPLHF,TGTGCCAGCAGCGTTTCACAGGGTGGTAATTCACCCCTCCACTTT
-,TRBV11-2,-,TRBJ2-1,CASSPGDEQFF,TGTGCCAGCAGCCCTGGGGACGAGCAGTTCTTC
TRBD1,TRBV10-3,-,TRBJ2-5,CAIGDGTGMEETQYF,TGTGCCATCGGAGATGGGACAGGGATGGAAGAGACCCAGTACTTC
TRBD1,TRBV2,-,TRBJ2-5,CASTPGQGIEETQYF,TGTGCCAGCACACCGGGACAGGGGATCGAGGAGACCCAGTACTTC
-,TRBV5-4,-,TRBJ2-7,CASSLVSRVEQYF,TGTGCCAGCAGCTTGGTATCCCGTGTCGAGCAGTACTTC
TRBD2,TRBV6-4,-,TRBJ2-1,CASKTLAGGPNEQFF,TGTGCCAGCAAAACTCTAGCGGGAGGGCCGAATGAGCAGTTCTTC
-,TRBV29-1,-,TRBJ2-1,CSGDRDNEQFF,TGCAGCGGTGACAGAGACAATGAGCAGTTCTTC